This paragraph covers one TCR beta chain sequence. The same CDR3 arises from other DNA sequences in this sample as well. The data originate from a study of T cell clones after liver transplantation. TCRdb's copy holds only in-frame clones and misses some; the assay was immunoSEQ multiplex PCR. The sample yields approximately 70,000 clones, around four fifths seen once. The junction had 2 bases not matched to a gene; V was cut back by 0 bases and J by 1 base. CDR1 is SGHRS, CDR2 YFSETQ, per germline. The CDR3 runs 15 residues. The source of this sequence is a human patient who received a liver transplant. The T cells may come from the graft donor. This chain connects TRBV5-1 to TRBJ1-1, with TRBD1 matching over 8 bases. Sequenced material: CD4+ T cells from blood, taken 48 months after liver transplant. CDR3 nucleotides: TGCGCCAGCAGCTTGGCAGGGACAGGGAACACTGAAGCTTTCTTT. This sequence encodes CASSLAGTGNTEAFF. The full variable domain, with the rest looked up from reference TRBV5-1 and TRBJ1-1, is KAGVTQTPRYLIKTRGQQVTLSCSPISGHRSVSWYQQTPGQGLQFLFEYFSETQRNKGNFPGRFSGRQFSNSRSEMNVSTLELGDSALYLCASSLAGTGNTEAFFGQGTRLTVV.